This T cell receptor beta chain was sequenced for a study of T cell repertoires in cytomegalovirus infection. Across the study: Indicated by public TCR beta signatures were CMV infection and matching HLA type.

One entry per CDR3 protein, called by TCRdb with MiXCR from the reads. The sample lists 200,000 to 300,000 distinct CDR3 sequences, approximately 13% occurring once. Germline V gene lookup returns CDR1 SGHRS and CDR2 YFSETQ. CDR3 size: 17 residues. V dropped 0 bases and J dropped 0; count of bases not matched to a gene: 0. This clonotype was detected a few times. The gene calls are TRBV5-1 and TRBJ2-6; the match to TRBD1 covers 10 bases. The material sequenced was PBMCs. The sequence was obtained from a human donor in good health (CMV status not recorded). Some clones in this sample may be carry-over from other donors' samples. CDR3 coding DNA: TGCGCCAGCAGCTTGGGGACAGGGGGCTCTGGGGCCAACGTCCTGACTTTC. Protein product: CASSLGTGGSGANVLTF.